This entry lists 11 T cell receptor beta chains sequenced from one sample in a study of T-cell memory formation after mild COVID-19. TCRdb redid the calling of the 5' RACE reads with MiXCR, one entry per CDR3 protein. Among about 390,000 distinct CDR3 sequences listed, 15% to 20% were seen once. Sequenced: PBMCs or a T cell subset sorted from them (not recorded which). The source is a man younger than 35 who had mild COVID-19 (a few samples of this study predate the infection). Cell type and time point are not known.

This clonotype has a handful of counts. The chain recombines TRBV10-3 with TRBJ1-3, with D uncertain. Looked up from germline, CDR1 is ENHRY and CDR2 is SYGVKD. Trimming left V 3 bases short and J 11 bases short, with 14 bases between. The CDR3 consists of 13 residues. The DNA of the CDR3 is TGTGCCATCAGTGAAGGAGGGATTCTCCCCATATATTTT. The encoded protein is CAISEGGILPIYF.

CDR3 region: CASRWTGQGNNEQFF. For the CDR3, the DNA is TGTGCCAGTAGGTGGACAGGGCAAGGTAACAATGAGCAGTTCTTC. The J gene is TRBJ2-1, the V gene TRBV19, with 8 bases that match TRBD1. This CDR3 contains 15 residues. The V segment lost 6 bases and the J segment 5 bases; nucleotides outside the gene matches: 9. Germline V CDR1 and CDR2: LNHDA, SQIVND (reference sequence).

CDR3 nucleotides: TGTGCCAGCAGACCAGGGGGGCATTCACCCCTCCACTTT. Protein: CASRPGGHSPLHF. The V call is TRBV7-2, the J call TRBJ1-6; 7 bases line up with TRBD1. The V and J ends lost 6 bases and 8 bases, in that order; junction bases with no gene match: 4. Germline V gene sequence: CDR1 SGHTA, CDR2 FQGNSA. CDR3 length: 13 residues.

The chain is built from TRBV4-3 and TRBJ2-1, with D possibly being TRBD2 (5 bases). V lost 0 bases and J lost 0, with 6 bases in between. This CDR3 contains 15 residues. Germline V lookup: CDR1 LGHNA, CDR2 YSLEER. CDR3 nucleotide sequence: TGCGCCAGCAGCCAAGAACTAGGCTCCTACAATGAGCAGTTCTTC. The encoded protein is CASSQELGSYNEQFF.

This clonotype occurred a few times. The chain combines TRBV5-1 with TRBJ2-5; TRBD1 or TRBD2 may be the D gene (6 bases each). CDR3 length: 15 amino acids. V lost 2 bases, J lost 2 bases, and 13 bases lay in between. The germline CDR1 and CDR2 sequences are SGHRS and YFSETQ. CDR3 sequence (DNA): TGCGCCAGCAGCTTTAAATGGGGGGCTCAAGAGACCCAGTACTTC. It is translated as CASSFKWGAQETQYF.

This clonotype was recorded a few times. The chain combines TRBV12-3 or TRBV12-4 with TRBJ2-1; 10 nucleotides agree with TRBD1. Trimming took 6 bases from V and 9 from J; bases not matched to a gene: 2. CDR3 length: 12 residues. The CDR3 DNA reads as TGTGCCAGCAGAAGGACAGGGGGTGAGCAGTTCTTC. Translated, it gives CASRRTGGEQFF.

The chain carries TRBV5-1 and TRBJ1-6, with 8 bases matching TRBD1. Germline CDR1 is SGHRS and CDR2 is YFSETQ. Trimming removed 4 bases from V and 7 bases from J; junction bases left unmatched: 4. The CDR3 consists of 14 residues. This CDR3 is CASSQDRVNSPLHF. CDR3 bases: TGCGCCAGCAGCCAGGACAGGGTAAATTCACCCCTCCACTTT.

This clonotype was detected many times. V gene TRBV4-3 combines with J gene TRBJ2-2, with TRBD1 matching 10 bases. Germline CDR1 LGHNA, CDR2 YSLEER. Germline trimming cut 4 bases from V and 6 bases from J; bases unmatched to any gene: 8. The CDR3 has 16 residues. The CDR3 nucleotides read TGCGCCAGCAGCCCAGGACAGGGGGTGTTGGCCGGGGAGCTGTTTTTT. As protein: CASSPGQGVLAGELFF.

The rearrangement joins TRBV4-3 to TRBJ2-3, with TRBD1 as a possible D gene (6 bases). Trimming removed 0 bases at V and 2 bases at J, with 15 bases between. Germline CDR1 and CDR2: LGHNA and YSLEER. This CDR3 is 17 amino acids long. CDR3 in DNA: TGCGCCAGCAGCCAAGAGAACAAAGGACAGTACACAGATACGCAGTATTTT. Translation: CASSQENKGQYTDTQYF.

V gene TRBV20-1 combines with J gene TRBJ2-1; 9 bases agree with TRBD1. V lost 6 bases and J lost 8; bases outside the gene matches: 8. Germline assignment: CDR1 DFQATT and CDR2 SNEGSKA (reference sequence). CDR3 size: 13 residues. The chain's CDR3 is CSAPGQGTDEQFF. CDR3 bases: TGCAGTGCCCCCGGACAGGGGACCGATGAGCAGTTCTTC.

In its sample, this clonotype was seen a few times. Written as DNA, the CDR3 is TGCAGTGCCCCCCTGACAGGGAACGCGGGTGAAGCTTTCTTT. Translating it yields CSAPLTGNAGEAFF. The chain recombines TRBV20-1 with TRBJ1-1; 7 bases line up with TRBD1. Germline V gene lookup returns CDR1 DFQATT and CDR2 SNEGSKA (reference sequence). The J segment lost 7 bases and the V segment lost 6 bases, leaving 14 bases of the junction unmatched. The CDR3 runs 14 residues.